Below are 9 T cell receptor beta chains sequenced from a single sample in a study of shared clonotypes between healthy human individuals. Profiling relied on immunoSEQ multiplex PCR, and the TCRdb table lists in-frame clones only, not all of them. The table includes around 2.1 million clones, 90% to 97% detected once. The sample comprised naive CD4+ T cells sorted from blood. As to subset: CD45RA+ positively selected. The receptors derive from a man aged 18 to 29 in good health.

The chain links TRBV7-9 to TRBJ2-5, with D unresolved. This CDR3 is 15 amino acids long. The V end was cut by 3 bases, the J end by 1 base, with 12 bases between. Germline CDR1 is SEHNR and CDR2 is FQNEAQ (reference sequence). The DNA of the CDR3 is TGTGCCAGCAGCTTCTGGACCTCGGCCCAAGAGACCCAGTACTTC. Protein product: CASSFWTSAQETQYF.

The V call is TRBV5-1, the J call TRBJ2-1; 8 bases match TRBD1. The trim removed 4 bases at V and 7 bases at J, leaving 16 bases unmatched. There are 17 residues in the CDR3. Germline-derived CDR1 and CDR2 are SGHRS and YFSETQ. The CDR3 nucleotides are TGCGCCAGCAGCCGGTCTCCTTCAGGGGGCATGACGAATGAGCAGTTCTTC. This sequence encodes CASSRSPSGGMTNEQFF.

CDR3 in amino acids: CASGRRMVSYNEQFF. The CDR3 coding sequence is TGTGCCAGCGGAAGACGAATGGTCTCCTACAATGAGCAGTTCTTC. This rearrangement joins TRBV6-1 to TRBJ2-1; D uncertain. Germline CDR1 reads MNHNS; CDR2 reads SASEGT. V was pared by 8 bases and J by 0 bases, with 14 bases between. The CDR3 runs 15 residues.

The V gene is TRBV5-4, the J gene TRBJ1-6; D is possibly TRBD1 (5 bases). V gave up 0 bases and J gave up 7 bases, with 11 bases separating them. Germline V lookup: CDR1 SGHNT, CDR2 YYREEE (reference sequence). The CDR3 is 15 residues long. CDR3 nucleotides: TGTGCCAGCAGCTTGGTCGGGGGGTTCAATTCACCCCTCCACTTT. Protein: CASSLVGGFNSPLHF.

The gene calls are TRBV29-1 and TRBJ1-1; no firm D call. The CDR3 sequence is 17 residues long. The germline V and J ends were trimmed by 0 bases and 1 base, with 18 bases remaining between them. The germline CDR1 and CDR2 sequences are SQVTM and ANQGSEA. The CDR3 region is CSVEDEVLDGENTEAFF. DNA for the CDR3: TGCAGCGTTGAAGATGAGGTACTAGACGGAGAGAACACTGAAGCTTTCTTT.

This clone appeared a few times. J is TRBJ1-6 and V is TRBV6-6; D may be TRBD1 (5 bases). V was cut by 5 bases and J by 5 bases, with 13 bases left in between. The V gene's germline CDR1 is MNHNY and CDR2 SVGAGI (reference sequence). The CDR3 contains 15 residues. The CDR3 protein is CASSPARQNNSPLHF. DNA for the CDR3: TGTGCCAGCAGTCCAGCTAGACAGAATAATTCACCCCTCCACTTT.

The gene calls are TRBV28 and TRBJ1-6; D gene uncertain. The length of the CDR3 is 15 residues. Trimming pared 3 bases from V and 9 bases from J, leaving 15 bases between. Germline values: CDR1 MDHEN, CDR2 SYDVKM. The CDR3 is CASSFRPGVGSPLHF. Here the CDR3 DNA reads TGTGCCAGCAGTTTCCGCCCGGGAGTAGGTTCACCCCTCCACTTT.

The CDR3 sequence is CATSRDWGSYNSPLHF. CDR3 DNA: TGTGCCACCAGCAGAGATTGGGGGTCCTATAATTCACCCCTCCACTTT. The chain combines TRBV15 with TRBJ1-6, with D perhaps TRBD1 (5 bases). V was shortened by 0 bases and J by 1 base, with 7 bases between the two germline ends. The CDR3 covers 16 residues. Germline lookup yields CDR1 LNHNV and CDR2 YYDKDF (reference sequence).

This sequence joins TRBV5-4 and TRBJ1-1, with D possibly matching TRBD1 (6 bases). With 6 bases removed from V and 1 base from J, the gap between germline ends came to 19 bases. CDR3 length: 16 residues. Germline assignment: CDR1 SGHNT and CDR2 YYREEE (reference sequence). CDR3 nucleotide sequence: TGTGCCAGCACCCAGAGGGGGGCGGGGGAGAACACTGAAGCTTTCTTT. Protein sequence: CASTQRGAGENTEAFF.